The rows below give T cell receptor beta chains drawn from one sample of a study of PD-1 and CTLA-4 blockade in melanoma. Using immunoSEQ multiplex PCR, the repertoire was profiled, and TCRdb retains in-frame clones only, with some absent. The data contain 32,000 or so clones, roughly 89% of them singletons. The sample in question was CD8+ T cells from peripheral blood, obtained before anti-PD-1 treatment. The receptor source for this set is a human donor with melanoma. CDR3s include the opening cysteine and the closing phenylalanine or tryptophan. D genes are given only for firm matches. The listing skips clone size in some rows; elsewhere it reads once, few, many or a size class.

>TRBV6-5|TRBD2|TRBJ2-7|NA
CASSPPGGEQYF
TGTGCCAGCAGCCCCCCGGGGGGCGAGCAGTACTTC
>TRBV5-4|NA|TRBJ1-1|NA
CASSLTLGDTEAFF
TGTGCCAGCAGCTTAACGTTGGGGGACACTGAAGCTTTCTTT
>TRBV11-2|TRBD1|TRBJ1-2|NA
CASRPSSGQDNYGYTF
TGTGCCAGCAGACCGTCGTCGGGACAGGATAACTATGGCTACACCTTC
>TRBV2|NA|TRBJ2-7|once
CASSQGLGLIYEQYF
TGTGCCAGCAGCCAGGGCCTAGGGCTAATCTACGAGCAGTACTTC
>TRBV7-9|NA|TRBJ2-3|NA
CASFLSGTDTQYF
TGTGCCAGCTTCTTGTCAGGGACAGATACGCAGTATTTT
>TRBV27|NA|TRBJ1-4|NA
CASSLSNTNEKLFF
TGTGCCAGCAGTTTAAGTAATACTAATGAAAAACTGTTTTTT
>TRBV28|NA|TRBJ2-2|once
CASTPETTGELFF
TGTGCCAGCACCCCGGAAACAACCGGGGAGCTGTTTTTT
>TRBV7-9|TRBD1|TRBJ1-4|few
CASTLLQAGGQNEKLFF
TGTGCCAGCACCCTCTTGCAGGCAGGGGGCCAGAATGAAAAACTGTTTTTT
>TRBV27|NA|TRBJ1-1|NA
CASSLWVYTEAFF
TGTGCCAGCAGTTTGTGGGTTTACACTGAAGCTTTCTTT
>TRBV19|TRBD1|TRBJ1-4|NA
CASSNPGQTNEKLFF
TGTGCCAGTAGTAACCCGGGACAGACTAATGAAAAACTGTTTTTT
>TRBV24-1|TRBD1|TRBJ1-2|NA
CATSDSNVPGQGFGGYTF
TGTGCCACCAGTGATTCTAATGTACCGGGACAGGGGTTCGGTGGCTACACCTTC
>TRBV6-6|NA|TRBJ1-5|NA
CASLPGRNQPQHF
TGTGCCAGCTTACCAGGGCGCAATCAGCCCCAGCATTTT
>TRBV11-2|NA|TRBJ2-5|NA
CASSLGSSVEGRETQYF
TGTGCCAGCAGCTTAGGATCTAGCGTAGAAGGGAGAGAGACCCAGTACTTC
>TRBV6-5|NA|TRBJ2-7|NA
CASSDSYEQYF
TGTGCCAGCAGCGACAGTTACGAGCAGTACTTC
>TRBV5-1|NA|TRBJ2-5|NA
CASSAYSDQETQYF
TGCGCCAGCAGCGCCTACAGCGATCAAGAGACCCAGTACTTC
>TRBV5-4|NA|TRBJ1-1|NA
CASSLPGETEAFF
TGTGCCAGCAGCTTGCCAGGGGAGACTGAAGCTTTCTTT
>TRBV19|NA|TRBJ1-1|NA
CASSQGGGTEAFF
TGTGCCAGTAGTCAAGGGGGAGGGACTGAAGCTTTCTTT
>TRBV24-1|NA|TRBJ2-2|NA
CATSDLGLDTGELFF
TGTGCCACCAGTGATTTAGGGTTGGACACCGGGGAGCTGTTTTTT
>TRBV7-9|NA|TRBJ2-7|NA
CASSPRLGGTYEQYF
TGTGCCAGCAGCCCAAGGTTAGGGGGGACCTACGAGCAGTACTTC
>TRBV19|TRBD1|TRBJ2-7|NA
CASSFRTGGYEQYF
TGTGCCAGTAGCTTCCGAACAGGGGGCTACGAGCAGTACTTC
>TRBV2|TRBD1|TRBJ1-4|NA
CASRETGGDEKLFF
TGTGCCAGCAGGGAGACAGGGGGCGATGAAAAACTGTTTTTT
>TRBV5-4|NA|TRBJ2-3|NA
CASSMVTDTQYF
TGTGCCAGCAGCATGGTCACAGATACGCAGTATTTT
>TRBV10-3|NA|TRBJ2-1|once
CAIKGAGNNEQFF
TGTGCCATCAAAGGGGCGGGGAACAATGAGCAGTTCTTC
>TRBV7-9|NA|TRBJ1-2|NA
CASFHPLESNYGYTF
TGTGCCAGTTTTCACCCACTCGAATCTAACTATGGCTACACCTTC
>TRBV9|NA|TRBJ2-1|NA
CASSVDGTRNGNEQFF
TGTGCCAGCAGCGTAGATGGGACAAGAAACGGCAATGAGCAGTTCTTC
>TRBV19|NA|TRBJ2-1|NA
CASNPRGVSEQFF
TGTGCCAGTAACCCCAGAGGAGTAAGTGAGCAGTTCTTC
>TRBV16|TRBD1|TRBJ1-5|NA
CASSHSGTGDYQPQHF
TGTGCCAGCAGCCACTCCGGGACAGGGGATTACCAGCCCCAGCATTTT
>TRBV19|NA|TRBJ2-1|NA
CASSIDSSAYNEQFF
TGTGCCAGTAGTATAGACTCTTCAGCCTACAATGAGCAGTTCTTC
>TRBV28|TRBD1|TRBJ2-1|NA
CASSPYRGKDNEQFF
TGTGCCAGCAGTCCGTACAGGGGCAAAGACAATGAGCAGTTCTTC
>TRBV7-9|TRBD2|TRBJ2-7|NA
CASSSGTSVYEQYF
TGTGCCAGCAGCTCGGGGACTAGCGTCTACGAGCAGTACTTC
>TRBV30|NA|TRBJ1-2|NA
CAWDRLFEETYGYTF
TGTGCCTGGGACAGGTTATTCGAGGAGACCTATGGCTACACCTTC
>TRBV6-5|NA|TRBJ1-1|NA
CASSYGAGEITEAFF
TGTGCCAGCAGTTACGGGGCAGGGGAAATCACTGAAGCTTTCTTT
>TRBV19|NA|TRBJ2-5|NA
CASRGLHQETQYF
TGTGCCAGTCGTGGCCTCCACCAAGAGACCCAGTACTTC
>TRBV15|TRBD2|TRBJ2-3|once
CATSRLGEGTQYF
TGTGCCACCAGCCGCCTGGGGGAGGGTACGCAGTATTTT
>TRBV7-6|NA|TRBJ2-7|NA
CASSSRQGLIYEQYF
TGTGCCAGCAGCTCCCGACAGGGACTCATCTACGAGCAGTACTTC
>TRBV6-6|TRBD2|TRBJ2-7|NA
CASNTGTSVPYEQYF
TGTGCCAGCAATACCGGGACTAGCGTTCCCTACGAGCAGTACTTC
>TRBV7-6|TRBD1|TRBJ2-2|NA
CASSPRDRGPANTGELFF
TGTGCCAGCAGCCCGAGGGACAGGGGGCCCGCGAACACCGGGGAGCTGTTTTTT
>TRBV6-5|NA|TRBJ2-7|NA
CASSYSGPDDEQYF
TGTGCCAGCAGTTACTCCGGGCCCGATGACGAGCAGTACTTC
>TRBV12-2|NA|TRBJ2-2|NA
CASRLYRGKTGELFF
TGTGCAAGTCGCTTATACAGGGGGAAAACCGGGGAGCTGTTTTTT
>TRBV19|NA|TRBJ1-1|NA
CASSTGTQVKAFF
TGTGCCAGTAGTACGGGAACACAGGTTAAAGCTTTCTTT
>TRBV27|TRBD2|TRBJ2-1|NA
CASSLAGLVYNEQFF
TGTGCCAGCAGTTTAGCGGGACTAGTCTACAATGAGCAGTTCTTC
>TRBV30|NA|TRBJ2-3|NA
CAWSEFEGGPTDTQYF
TGTGCCTGGAGTGAATTCGAGGGGGGGCCCACAGATACGCAGTATTTT
>TRBV6-5|NA|TRBJ1-1|NA
CASSHGENTEAFF
TGTGCCAGCAGCCACGGGGAGAACACTGAAGCTTTCTTT
>TRBV13|NA|TRBJ2-5|NA
CASSLGLSRDQYF
TGTGCCAGCAGCTTAGGCTTGTCAAGGGACCAGTACTTC
>TRBV28|TRBD2|TRBJ2-1|NA
CASSTHGLAGVAGDEQFF
TGTGCCAGCAGTACCCATGGACTAGCGGGAGTGGCGGGCGATGAGCAGTTCTTC
>TRBV3-1/TRBV3-2|TRBD1|TRBJ1-1|NA
CASSQDIHRGNKNTEAFF
TGTGCCAGCAGCCAAGATATTCACAGGGGGAACAAGAACACTGAAGCTTTCTTT
>TRBV15|NA|TRBJ2-7|NA
CATSRERGYEQYF
TGTGCCACCAGCAGAGAGAGGGGCTACGAGCAGTACTTC
>TRBV7-8|TRBD2|TRBJ2-6|NA
CASSHSGGADSGANVLTF
TGTGCCAGCAGCCATAGCGGGGGCGCAGACTCTGGGGCCAACGTCCTGACTTTC
>TRBV30|NA|TRBJ1-4|NA
CAWRGTTDGEKLFF
TGTGCCTGGAGAGGTACCACCGACGGTGAAAAACTGTTTTTT
>TRBV19|TRBD1|TRBJ1-2|NA
CASSGTGGANNGYTF
TGTGCCAGTAGTGGGACAGGGGGCGCTAATAATGGCTACACCTTC
>TRBV4-2|TRBD1|TRBJ1-1|NA
CASSLRGDRGPNTEAFF
TGTGCCAGCAGCCTAAGGGGGGACAGGGGACCGAACACTGAAGCTTTCTTT
>TRBV7-9|TRBD1|TRBJ2-1|once
CASSQTGLDEQFF
TGTGCCAGCAGCCAGACAGGGCTCGATGAGCAGTTCTTC
>TRBV27|NA|TRBJ2-7|NA
CASSSPPGPSYEQYF
TGTGCCAGCAGTTCCCCGCCGGGACCGTCCTACGAGCAGTACTTC
>TRBV19|NA|TRBJ1-1|NA
CASSIRAGTEAFF
TGTGCCAGTAGTATTAGGGCAGGCACTGAAGCTTTCTTT
>TRBV7-8|TRBD2|TRBJ2-3|NA
CASTSGGDGTDTQYF
TGTGCCAGCACCTCGGGAGGGGACGGCACAGATACGCAGTATTTT